This entry concerns a single T cell receptor (beta chain). The data stem from a study of blood T cell repertoires in COVID-19. Study details: The United States, Italy and Spain provided the acute and convalescent COVID-19 samples.

V lost 9 bases, J lost 5 bases, and 8 bases stayed unmatched. Germline V gives CDR1 MRHNA, CDR2 SNTAGT. This CDR3 is built from 14 residues. Clones were read by immunoSEQ multiplex PCR, and TCRdb kept only the in-frame ones, dropping some. The sample consists of roughly 95,000 clones, 84% of them appearing once. The sequenced sample consisted of peripheral blood. This TCR was recovered from a human donor in a cohort sampled during active COVID-19. This chain joins TRBV6-4 and TRBJ2-7, with 12 bases aligning to TRBD1. Here the CDR3 reads CARPGQGAQDEQYF. CDR3 DNA: TGTGCCAGACCGGGACAGGGGGCGCAGGACGAGCAGTACTTC.